Sequencing of this TCR beta chain was carried out in a study of blood T cells in healthy people across ages. The use of a sample-barcoded 5' primer and a J-beta primer mix characterized a second PCR of 7 to 11 cycles. TCRdb used MiXCR to reprocess the 5' RACE reads, holding one entry per CDR3 protein. The table has around 800,000 distinct CDR3 sequences, 40% to 50% seen once. The CDR3 is made up of 14 amino acids. A minimum of 7 million PBMCs was isolated per sample. This clonotype has a handful of counts. This receptor was obtained from a man aged 55 to 70 in good health. The sequencing sample was made of blood. The V gene is TRBV12-3 or TRBV12-4, the J gene TRBJ2-4; 11 nucleotides match TRBD1. The DNA end lines up better with TRBJ2-7; the J call may be wrong. DNA of the CDR3: TGTGCCAGCAGGAAGGGACAGGGGGTAAACGAGCAGTACTTC. Protein product: CASRKGQGVNEQYF.